This is a list of T cell receptor beta chains from one sample in a study of response to subunit inactivated influenza vaccine. Via MiXCR, TCRdb re-called the RT-PCR reads, giving one row per CDR3 protein. The table records around 760,000 distinct CDR3 sequences, approximately 15% of them present only once. The material sequenced was PBMCs from blood, taken 14 days before vaccination. All receptors come from a man aged 45-60 years who received an inactivated influenza vaccine. Each CDR3 is given with its conserved first and last residue. D genes are given only for firm matches. Rows may omit the clone size; those that give it use once, few, many or a size class.

>many|NA|TRBV20-1|TRBJ1-1
TGCAGTGCTAACAAGGACACTGAAGCTTTCTTT
CSANKDTEAFF
>many|NA|TRBV7-2|TRBJ2-7
TGTGCCAGCAGCTCAGGGTTAGGCGAGCAGTACTTC
CASSSGLGEQYF
>few|NA|TRBV29-1|TRBJ2-7
TGCAGCGTTGATGAGGACTACGAGCAGTACTTC
CSVDEDYEQYF
>many|TRBD1|TRBV12-5|TRBJ1-1
TGTGCTAGTGGTTCTGTGTGGACAGGGTCTTCCTCAGCTTTCTTT
CASGSVWTGSSSAFF
>NA|NA|TRBV29-1|TRBJ2-7
TGCAGCGTTGTGGGCCACGACAGTGGTTACGAGCAGTACTTC
CSVVGHDSGYEQYF
>NA|NA|TRBV20-1|TRBJ1-1
TGCAGTGCTAGACCGGGACCTCTGAACACTGAAGCTTTCTTT
CSARPGPLNTEAFF
>NA|TRBD1|TRBV28|TRBJ2-7
TGTGCCAGCAGTTCCACCGGGACAGGGGCCTCCTACGAGCAGTACTTC
CASSSTGTGASYEQYF
>NA|NA|TRBV6-2/TRBV6-3|TRBJ1-1
TGTGCCAGCATGGGTTACAACACTGAAGCTTTCTTT
CASMGYNTEAFF
>NA|NA|TRBV5-4|TRBJ1-1
TGTGCCAGCAACGGGGTTGACACTGAAGCTTTCTTT
CASNGVDTEAFF
>few|NA|TRBV15|TRBJ2-5
TGTGCCACCAGCAGAGATCTCTCAAAGGGGGTCGTGCTCTCCTTC
CATSRDLSKGVVLSF
>few|TRBD1|TRBV11-1|TRBJ2-3
TGTGCCAGCAGAAACCGGGACAGGGGGCGACTTGCCGCAGATACGCAGTATTTT
CASRNRDRGRLAADTQYF
>few|NA|TRBV12-3/TRBV12-4|TRBJ1-2
TGTGCCAGCAGTTTACCCCCCGGGGATGGCTACACCTTC
CASSLPPGDGYTF
>many|NA|TRBV12-3/TRBV12-4|TRBJ1-2
TGTGCCAGCAGTGCCCGGACTTTAAACTATGGCTACACCTTC
CASSARTLNYGYTF
>many|TRBD2|TRBV20-1|TRBJ2-2
TGCAGTGCTAGACCTATCCCAGCGGGGGGGACGGGGGAGCTGTTTTTT
CSARPIPAGGTGELFF
>NA|NA|TRBV28|TRBJ1-3
TGTGCCAGCTTCGGACAGACCTCTGGAAACACCATATATTTT
CASFGQTSGNTIYF
>few|NA|TRBV4-2|TRBJ1-5
TGTGCCAGCAGCCAAGAGGCCGGCTATAGCAATCAGCCCCAGCATTTT
CASSQEAGYSNQPQHF
>NA|TRBD1|TRBV27|TRBJ2-1
TGTGCCAGCAGTTTAAGACAGGGAAGTGAGCAGTTCTTC
CASSLRQGSEQFF
>few|TRBD2|TRBV20-1|TRBJ2-7
TGCAGTGCTAGGGATACCGGGACTAGCGGGACCTACGAGCAGTACTTC
CSARDTGTSGTYEQYF